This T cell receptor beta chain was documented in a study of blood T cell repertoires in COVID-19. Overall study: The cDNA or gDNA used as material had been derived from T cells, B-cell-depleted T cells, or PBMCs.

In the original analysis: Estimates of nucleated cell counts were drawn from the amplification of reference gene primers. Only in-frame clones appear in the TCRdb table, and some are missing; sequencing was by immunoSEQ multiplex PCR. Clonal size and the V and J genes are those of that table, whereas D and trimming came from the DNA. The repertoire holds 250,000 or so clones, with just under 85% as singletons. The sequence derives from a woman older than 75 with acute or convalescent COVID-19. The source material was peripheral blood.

DNA for the CDR3: TGTGCCAGCAGCCCCCCCCGGGGATTCCCCGAGCAGTACTTC. This codes for CASSPPRGFPEQYF. The gene calls are TRBV7-2 and TRBJ2-7; possible D gene TRBD2, 5 bases. The CDR3 totals 14 residues. With 5 bases removed from V and 6 bases from J, the gap between germline ends came to 17 bases. The germline V gene has CDR1 SGHTA and CDR2 FQGNSA.